These 20 T cell receptor beta chains were sequenced from one sample in a study of lymphopenia after photon versus proton radiotherapy. TCRdb's copy holds only in-frame clones and misses some; the assay was immunoSEQ multiplex PCR. The table lists some 26,000 clones, approximately 85% of them singletons. Source: peripheral blood, taken from a patient treated with photon-based radiotherapy. The source is a man in his forties or fifties with gastric cancer.

This clone was found once. The chain combines TRBV7-2 with TRBJ2-1, with D possibly being TRBD1 or TRBD2 (5 bases each). The CDR3 consists of 17 residues. In germline, CDR1 is SGHTA, CDR2 FQGNSA. Trimming took off 0 bases at V and 10 bases at J, with 22 bases between the two ends. The CDR3 DNA is TGTGCCAGCAGCTTAGCCCAAACTCGATCACTGGGGGTAGAGCAGTTCTTC. Its translation: CASSLAQTRSLGVEQFF.

This clone was counted only a few times. The V call is TRBV6-1, the J call TRBJ2-1; the match to TRBD1 covers 11 bases. CDR1 and CDR2 (germline): MNHNS, SASEGT. The trim removed 6 bases at V and 11 bases at J, leaving 12 bases unmatched. The CDR3 spans 15 residues. The CDR3 DNA reads as TGTGCCAGCAGGAGGACAGGGGGCTTTTCAATGAAGCAGTTCTTC. It codes for CASRRTGGFSMKQFF.

V and J are TRBV7-2 and TRBJ2-1, with D uncertain. Germline V gene sequence: CDR1 SGHTA, CDR2 FQGNSA. The length of the CDR3 is 13 residues. V lost 0 bases to trimming and J lost 9 bases, with 9 bases between them. The CDR3: CASSLAQAGEQFF. DNA for the CDR3: TGTGCCAGCAGCTTAGCGCAGGCTGGTGAGCAGTTCTTC.

The chain combines TRBV6-1 with TRBJ2-5; 13 bases are a match to TRBD2. V was pared by 6 bases and J by 3 bases, with 4 bases of the junction left unmatched. This CDR3 comprises 15 residues. Germline CDR1 MNHNS, CDR2 SASEGT. CDR3 sequence: CASRDGTSGKETQYF. CDR3 bases: TGTGCCAGCAGGGACGGGACTAGCGGGAAAGAGACCCAGTACTTC.

The V and J genes are TRBV28 and TRBJ1-2; a weak D match, TRBD1 (6 bases). V gave up 2 bases and J gave up 5 bases, with 6 bases separating them. The CDR3 covers 12 residues. CDR1 is MDHEN and CDR2 is SYDVKM in the germline V gene. In DNA, the CDR3 is TGTGCCAGCAGTTTACAGGGGTATGGCTACACCTTC. Translated: CASSLQGYGYTF.

The chain carries TRBV4-3 and TRBJ1-4; a possible D gene is TRBD1 (5 bases). The length of the CDR3 is 14 residues. V lost 4 bases, J lost 8 bases, and 14 bases lay in between. CDR1 LGHNA and CDR2 YSLEER come from the germline V gene. Written as DNA, the CDR3 is TGCGCCAGCAGCCTGAGGGTTGGGGGGGAAAAACTGTTTTTT. It translates to CASSLRVGGEKLFF.

This rearrangement joins TRBV30 to TRBJ2-5, with 9 nucleotides matching TRBD2. The V gene's germline CDR1 is GTSNPN and CDR2 SVGIG (reference sequence). This CDR3 region has 13 residues. The V gene end was trimmed by 1 base and the J gene end by 6 bases; junction bases not matched to a gene: 3. This CDR3 reads CAWSGTSAKTQYF. The CDR3 DNA is TGTGCCTGGAGTGGGACTAGCGCTAAGACCCAGTACTTC.

The rearrangement links TRBV5-1 to TRBJ2-3; D is undetermined. Between the trimmed V and J ends, which lost 2 bases and 1 base, there was a span of 2 bases. CDR3 length: 12 amino acids. Looked up from germline, CDR1 is SGHRS and CDR2 is YFSETQ. The CDR3 DNA reads TGCGCCAGCAGCTTTGGCACAGATACGCAGTATTTT. Its protein is CASSFGTDTQYF.

The chain recombines TRBV2 with TRBJ2-6, with D perhaps matching TRBD1 (6 bases). This CDR3 is 16 amino acids long. The V end was cut by 2 bases, the J end by 2 bases, with 10 bases between. The germline V gene encodes CDR1 SNHLY and CDR2 FYNNEI. CDR3 residues: CASSETGIAGANVLTF. The CDR3 nucleotides read TGTGCCAGCAGTGAAACAGGGATAGCTGGGGCCAACGTCCTGACTTTC.

The V and J genes are TRBV6-6 and TRBJ2-2; possible D gene TRBD1, 6 bases. The CDR3 length is 14 residues. Germline assignment: CDR1 MNHNY and CDR2 SVGAGI (reference sequence). V was trimmed by 5 bases and J by 7 bases, leaving 14 bases between them. The CDR3 spells CASSLGGGSGELFF. For the CDR3, the DNA is TGTGCCAGCAGTCTAGGGGGTGGGAGCGGGGAGCTGTTTTTT.

The rearrangement joins TRBV6-4 to TRBJ2-3; TRBD1 might be the D (6 bases). CDR1 MRHNA and CDR2 SNTAGT come from the germline V gene. This CDR3 region has 14 residues. Trimming pared 2 bases from V and 2 bases from J, leaving 8 bases between. CDR3 nucleotides: TGTGCCAGCAGTGACAGGGGGTTCACAGATACGCAGTATTTT. This gives the protein CASSDRGFTDTQYF.

The chain is built from TRBV11-2 and TRBJ2-1; tentative D call: TRBD2 (6 bases). The length of the CDR3 is 12 residues. Per the germline V gene, CDR1 is SGHAT and CDR2 is FQNNGV. V lost 7 bases and J lost 14, with 18 bases in between. In DNA form, the CDR3 reads TGTGCCAGCACTTCGGAGGGGCTACGAGAGTTCTTC. It yields the protein CASTSEGLREFF.

The chain joins TRBV6-5 to TRBJ1-6; 7 bases are shared with TRBD1. Per the germline V gene, CDR1 is MNHEY and CDR2 is SVGAGI. Unmatched junction bases numbered 4, after V lost 7 bases and J lost 7 bases. The CDR3 is 13 residues long. The CDR3 protein is CASTGGINSPLHF. In DNA form, the CDR3 reads TGTGCCAGCACAGGGGGAATCAATTCACCCCTCCACTTT.

The chain recombines TRBV19 with TRBJ2-5, with 13 bases lining up with TRBD2. CDR1 and CDR2 (germline): LNHDA, SQIVND (reference sequence). The V and J ends lost 4 bases and 1 base, in that order; junction bases with no gene match: 6. This CDR3 comprises 17 residues. The CDR3 loop reads CASSTGLAGRVQETQYF. The DNA for the CDR3 is TGTGCCAGTAGTACGGGACTAGCGGGGAGGGTCCAAGAGACCCAGTACTTC.

The V call is TRBV7-3, the J call TRBJ2-2; D may be TRBD2 (6 bases). The CDR3 consists of 15 residues. Germline CDR1 SGHTA, CDR2 FQGTGA. Trimming took 3 bases from V and 4 from J, leaving 12 bases between them. In nucleotides, the CDR3 is TGTGCCAGCAGCTTCCCCTTGGGGGGCACCGGGGAGCTGTTTTTT. This sequence encodes CASSFPLGGTGELFF.

This chain links TRBV6-6 with TRBJ2-4; no firm D call. Germline loops: CDR1 MNHNY, CDR2 SVGAGI (reference sequence). The CDR3 has 12 amino acids. Deletions cut 2 bases from V and 12 bases from J, with 11 bases between. As DNA, the CDR3 is TGTGCCAGCAGTTACGGGCAGCTCAATCAGTACTTC. It translates to CASSYGQLNQYF.

The V and J genes are TRBV29-1 and TRBJ2-7; tentatively, D is TRBD1 or TRBD2 (6 bases each). This CDR3 has 12 amino acids. Between the trimmed V and J ends, which lost 7 bases and 3 bases, there was a span of 13 bases. CDR1 is SQVTM and CDR2 is ANQGSEA in the germline V gene. The CDR3: CSGGAGLYEQYF. The CDR3 bases are TGCAGCGGGGGGGCAGGGCTCTACGAGCAGTACTTC.

J is TRBJ2-3 and V is TRBV5-1, with a weak D call TRBD2 (5 bases). The V gene's germline CDR1 is SGHRS and CDR2 YFSETQ. The CDR3 length is 14 residues. Between the trimmed V and J ends, which lost 6 bases and 0 bases, there was a span of 11 bases. For the CDR3, the DNA is TGCGCCAGCATCAGCGGAATCAGCACAGATACGCAGTATTTT. It specifies CASISGISTDTQYF.

The chain links TRBV12-5 to TRBJ1-1, with D tentatively TRBD1 (5 bases). This CDR3 is 16 amino acids long. Germline CDR1 reads LGHNT; CDR2 reads FRNRAP. Trimming pared 0 bases from V and 6 bases from J, leaving 17 bases between. The CDR3 region is CASGLVQAVGMAEAFF. The CDR3 DNA follows: TGTGCTAGTGGTTTGGTACAGGCAGTAGGGATGGCTGAAGCTTTCTTT.

The genes are TRBV5-1 and TRBJ2-3, with a tentative D call TRBD2 (7 bases). CDR3 length: 16 amino acids. The V end was cut by 5 bases, the J end by 2 bases, with 18 bases between. Germline CDR1 is SGHRS and CDR2 is YFSETQ. For the CDR3, the DNA is TGCGCCAGCAGTAGGGGGGGGCCGAGGAACACAGATACGCAGTATTTT. Translated: CASSRGGPRNTDTQYF.